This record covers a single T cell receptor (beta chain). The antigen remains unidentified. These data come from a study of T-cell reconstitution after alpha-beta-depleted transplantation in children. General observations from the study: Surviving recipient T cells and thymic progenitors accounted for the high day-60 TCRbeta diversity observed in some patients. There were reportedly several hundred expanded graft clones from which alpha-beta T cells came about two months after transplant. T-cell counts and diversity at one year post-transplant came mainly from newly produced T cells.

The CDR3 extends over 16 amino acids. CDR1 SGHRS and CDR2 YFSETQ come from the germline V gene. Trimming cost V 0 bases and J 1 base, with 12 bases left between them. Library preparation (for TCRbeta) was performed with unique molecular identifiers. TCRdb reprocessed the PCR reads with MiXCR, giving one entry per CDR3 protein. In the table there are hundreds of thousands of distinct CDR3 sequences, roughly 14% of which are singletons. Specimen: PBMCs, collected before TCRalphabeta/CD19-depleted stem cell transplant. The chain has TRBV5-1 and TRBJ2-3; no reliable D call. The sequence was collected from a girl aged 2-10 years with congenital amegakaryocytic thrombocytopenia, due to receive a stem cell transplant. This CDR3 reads CASSLVVPTRTDTQYF. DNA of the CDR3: TGCGCCAGCAGCTTGGTTGTTCCAACCCGCACAGATACGCAGTATTTT.